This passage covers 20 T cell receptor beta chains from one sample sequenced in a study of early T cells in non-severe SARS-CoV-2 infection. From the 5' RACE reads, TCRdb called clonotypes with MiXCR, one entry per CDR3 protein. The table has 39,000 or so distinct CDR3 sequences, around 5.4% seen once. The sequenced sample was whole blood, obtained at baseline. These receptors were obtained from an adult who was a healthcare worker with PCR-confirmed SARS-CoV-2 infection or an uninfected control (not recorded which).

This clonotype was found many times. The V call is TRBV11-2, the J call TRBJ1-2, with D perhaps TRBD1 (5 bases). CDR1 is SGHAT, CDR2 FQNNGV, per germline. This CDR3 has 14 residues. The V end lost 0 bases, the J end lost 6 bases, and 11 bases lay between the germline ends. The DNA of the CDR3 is TGTGCCAGCAGCTTAGAACGTCAGGGCCATGGCTACACCTTC. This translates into CASSLERQGHGYTF.

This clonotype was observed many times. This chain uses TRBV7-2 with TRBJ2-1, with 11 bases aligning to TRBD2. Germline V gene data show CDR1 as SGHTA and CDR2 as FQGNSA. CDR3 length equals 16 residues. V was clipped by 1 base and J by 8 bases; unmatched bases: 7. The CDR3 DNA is TGTGCCAGCAGCTTAGGCCCTAGCGGGGGGTATTATGAGCAGTTCTTC. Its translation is CASSLGPSGGYYEQFF. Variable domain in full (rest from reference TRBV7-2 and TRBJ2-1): GAGVSQSPSNKVTEKGKDVELRCDPISGHTALYWYRQSLGQGLEFLIYFQGNSAPDKSGLPSDRFSAERTGGSVSTLTIQRTQQEDSAVYLCASSLGPSGGYYEQFFGPGTRLTVL.

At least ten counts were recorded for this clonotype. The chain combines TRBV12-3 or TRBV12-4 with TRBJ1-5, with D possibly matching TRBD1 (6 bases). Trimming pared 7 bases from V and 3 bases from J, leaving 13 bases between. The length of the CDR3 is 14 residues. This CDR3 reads CASTLGGNNQPQHF. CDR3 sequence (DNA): TGTGCCAGCACCCTGGGGGGCAACAATCAGCCCCAGCATTTT.

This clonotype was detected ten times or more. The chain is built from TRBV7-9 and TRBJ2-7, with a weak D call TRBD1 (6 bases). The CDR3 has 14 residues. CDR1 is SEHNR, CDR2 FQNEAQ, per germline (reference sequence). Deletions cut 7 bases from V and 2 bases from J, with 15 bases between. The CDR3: CASTRTETPYEQYF. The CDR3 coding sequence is TGTGCCAGCACCCGGACAGAAACTCCCTACGAGCAGTACTTC.

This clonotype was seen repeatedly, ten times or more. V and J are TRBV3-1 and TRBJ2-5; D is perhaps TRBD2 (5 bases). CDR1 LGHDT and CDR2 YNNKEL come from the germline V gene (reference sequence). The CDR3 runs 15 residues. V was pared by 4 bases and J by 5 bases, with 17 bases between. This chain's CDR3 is CASSPAVQPRETQYF. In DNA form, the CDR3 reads TGTGCCAGCAGCCCAGCGGTTCAGCCCAGGGAGACCCAGTACTTC.

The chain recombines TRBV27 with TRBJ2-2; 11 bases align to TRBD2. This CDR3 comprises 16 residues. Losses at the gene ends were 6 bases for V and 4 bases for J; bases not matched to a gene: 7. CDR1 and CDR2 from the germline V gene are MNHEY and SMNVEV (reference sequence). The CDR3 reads CASRVLAGGGTGELFF. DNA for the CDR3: TGTGCCAGCAGGGTTCTAGCGGGAGGAGGCACCGGGGAGCTGTTTTTT.

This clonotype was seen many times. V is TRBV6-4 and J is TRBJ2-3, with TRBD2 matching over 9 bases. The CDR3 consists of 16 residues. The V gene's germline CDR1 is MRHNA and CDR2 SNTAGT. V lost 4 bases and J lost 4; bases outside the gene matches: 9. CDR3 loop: CASSVLAGGTPDTQYF. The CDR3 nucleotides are TGTGCCAGCAGTGTGTTGGCGGGAGGGACCCCAGATACGCAGTATTTT.

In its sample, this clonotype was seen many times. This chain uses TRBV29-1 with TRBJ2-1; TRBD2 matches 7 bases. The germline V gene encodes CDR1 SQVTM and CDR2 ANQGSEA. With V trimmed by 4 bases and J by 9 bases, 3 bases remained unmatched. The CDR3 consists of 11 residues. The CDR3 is CSVARGSEQFF. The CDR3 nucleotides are TGCAGCGTTGCGCGGGGGTCTGAGCAGTTCTTC.

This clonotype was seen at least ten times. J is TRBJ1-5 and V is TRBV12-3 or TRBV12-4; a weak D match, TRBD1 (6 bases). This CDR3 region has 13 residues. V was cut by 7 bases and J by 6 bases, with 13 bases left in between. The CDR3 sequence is CASMGGAGQPQHF. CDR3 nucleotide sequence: TGTGCCAGCATGGGGGGGGCAGGTCAGCCCCAGCATTTT.

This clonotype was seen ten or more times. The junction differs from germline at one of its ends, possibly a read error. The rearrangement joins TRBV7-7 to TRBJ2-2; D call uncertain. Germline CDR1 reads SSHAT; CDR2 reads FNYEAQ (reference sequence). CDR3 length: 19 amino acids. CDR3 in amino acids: CASSPVLSRLLENTGELFF. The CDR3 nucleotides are TGTGCTAGCAGCCCCGTATTATCACGACTGCTCGAGAACACCGGGGAGCTGTTTTTT.

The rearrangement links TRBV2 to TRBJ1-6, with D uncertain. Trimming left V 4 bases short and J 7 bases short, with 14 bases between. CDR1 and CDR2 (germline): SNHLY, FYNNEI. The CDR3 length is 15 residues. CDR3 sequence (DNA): TGTGCCAGCAGTGTATCGGCAGGTCGAAATTCACCCCTCCACTTT. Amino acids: CASSVSAGRNSPLHF.

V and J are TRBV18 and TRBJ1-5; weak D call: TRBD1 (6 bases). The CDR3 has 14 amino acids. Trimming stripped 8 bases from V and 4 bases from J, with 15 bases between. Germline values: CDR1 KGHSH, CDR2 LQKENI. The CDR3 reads CASRSQGLNQPQHF. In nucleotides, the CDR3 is TGTGCCAGCCGCAGCCAGGGGTTGAATCAGCCCCAGCATTTT. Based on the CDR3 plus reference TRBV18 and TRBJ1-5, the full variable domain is NAGVMQNPRHLVRRRGQEARLRCSPMKGHSHVYWYRQLPEEGLKFMVYLQKENIIDESGMPKERFSAEFPKEGPSILRIQQVVRGDSAAYFCASRSQGLNQPQHFGDGTRLSIL.

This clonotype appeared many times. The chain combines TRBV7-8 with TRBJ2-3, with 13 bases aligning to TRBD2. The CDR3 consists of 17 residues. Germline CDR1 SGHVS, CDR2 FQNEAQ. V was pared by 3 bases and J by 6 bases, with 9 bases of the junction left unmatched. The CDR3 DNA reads TGTGCCAGCAGCTTGGCGCGGGGACTAGCGGGGTCGGATACGCAGTATTTT. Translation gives CASSLARGLAGSDTQYF. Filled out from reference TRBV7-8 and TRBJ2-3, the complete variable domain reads GAGVSQSPRYKVAKRGQDVALRCDPISGHVSLFWYQQALGQGPEFLTYFQNEAQLDKSGLPSDRFFAERPEGSVSTLKIQRTQQEDSAVYLCASSLARGLAGSDTQYFGPGTRLTVL.

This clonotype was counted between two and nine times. The CDR3 DNA reads as TGTGCCAGCAGGTCCGGGACTAGCGGGAGGACCCAGTACTTC. This gives the protein CASRSGTSGRTQYF. The chain employs TRBV2 and TRBJ2-5; TRBD2 matches 14 bases. The CDR3 has 14 residues. Germline CDR1 reads SNHLY; CDR2 reads FYNNEI. The V and J ends lost 6 bases and 7 bases, in that order; junction bases with no gene match: 4. The whole variable domain, remainder taken from reference TRBV2 and TRBJ2-5, is EPEVTQTPSHQVTQMGQEVILRCVPISNHLYFYWYRQILGQKVEFLVSFYNNEISEKSEIFDDQFSVERPDGSNFTLKIRSTKLEDSAMYFCASRSGTSGRTQYFGPGTRLLVL.

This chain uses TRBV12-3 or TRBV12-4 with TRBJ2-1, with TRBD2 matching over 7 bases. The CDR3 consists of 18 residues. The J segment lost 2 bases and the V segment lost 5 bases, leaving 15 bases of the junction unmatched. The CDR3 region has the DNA TGTGCCAGCAGTGCCCCCGGGCTAGCGGCGCCCCCCTACAATGAGCAGTTCTTC. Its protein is CASSAPGLAAPPYNEQFF.

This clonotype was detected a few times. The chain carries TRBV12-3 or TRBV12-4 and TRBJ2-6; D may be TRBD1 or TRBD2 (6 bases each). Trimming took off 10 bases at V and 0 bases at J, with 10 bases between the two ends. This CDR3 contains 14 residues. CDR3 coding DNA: TGTGCCAACCGGGGGCTCTCTGGGGCCAACGTCCTGACTTTC. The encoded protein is CANRGLSGANVLTF.

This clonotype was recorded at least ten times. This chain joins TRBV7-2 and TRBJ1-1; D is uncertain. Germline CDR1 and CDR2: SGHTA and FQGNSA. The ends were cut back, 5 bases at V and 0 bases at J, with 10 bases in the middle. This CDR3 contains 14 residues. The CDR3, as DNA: TGTGCCAGCAGCAAAGACGCTTTGAACACTGAAGCTTTCTTT. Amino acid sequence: CASSKDALNTEAFF.

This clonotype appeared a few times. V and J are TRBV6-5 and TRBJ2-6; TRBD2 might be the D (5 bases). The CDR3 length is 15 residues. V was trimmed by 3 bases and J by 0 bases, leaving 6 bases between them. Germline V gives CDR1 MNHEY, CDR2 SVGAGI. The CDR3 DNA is TGTGCCAGCAGTTATGCGGGCTCTGGGGCCAACGTCCTGACTTTC. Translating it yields CASSYAGSGANVLTF.

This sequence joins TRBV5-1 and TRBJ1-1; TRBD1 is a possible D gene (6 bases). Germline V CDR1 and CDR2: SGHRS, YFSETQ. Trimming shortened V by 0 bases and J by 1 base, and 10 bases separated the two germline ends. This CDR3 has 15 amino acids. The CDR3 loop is CASSLGGLPNTEAFF. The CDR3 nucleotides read TGCGCCAGCAGCTTGGGGGGGCTCCCGAACACTGAAGCTTTCTTT.

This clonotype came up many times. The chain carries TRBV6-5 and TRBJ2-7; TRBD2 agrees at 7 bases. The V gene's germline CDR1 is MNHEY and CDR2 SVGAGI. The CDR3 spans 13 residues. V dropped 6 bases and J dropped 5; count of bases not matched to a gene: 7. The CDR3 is CASSRGLVDEQYF. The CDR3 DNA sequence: TGTGCCAGCAGCCGAGGACTAGTCGACGAGCAGTACTTC.